This T cell receptor (beta chain) was documented in a study of graft-versus-host responses after intestinal transplantation. About the research overall: Tacrolimus and steroids were given for roughly 3 years to all recipients after anti-thymocyte globulin induction.

Overall study findings and caveats: Marrow from the recipient contained GvH clones, some of which had appeared first in ileum or blood.

Points on this clone: Antigen specificity is unknown.

Sequenced by immunoSEQ multiplex PCR; TCRdb stores in-frame clones only, minus some. The table records about 120,000 clones, around 95% of them present only once. The specimen was unstimulated CD8+ T cells sorted from spleen or lymph node cells, collected before intestinal transplant. The clonotype originates from a human donor who received an intestinal transplant.

The CDR3 sequence is CASSQVAGGNEKLFF. The CDR3, as DNA: TGCGCCAGCAGCCAAGTTGCCGGGGGAAATGAAAAACTGTTTTTT. The chain is built from TRBV4-1 and TRBJ1-4; D possibly corresponds to TRBD1 (5 bases). V was trimmed by 1 base and J by 5 bases, leaving 11 bases between them. The germline CDR1 and CDR2 sequences are MGHRA and YSYEKL. The CDR3 covers 15 residues.